Presented here are 19 T cell receptor beta chains from one specimen sequenced in a study of blood T cell repertoires in COVID-19. Sequenced by immunoSEQ multiplex PCR; TCRdb stores in-frame clones only, minus some. The data hold roughly 230,000 clones, with around 90% observed a single time. The sample was peripheral blood. Receptors were obtained from a woman aged 60-75 years with COVID-19, enrolled during active disease.

The chain employs TRBV5-1 and TRBJ1-3; no definite D call. The germline gives CDR1 SGHRS, CDR2 YFSETQ. V lost 4 bases and J 3 bases, leaving 11 bases between the germline ends. This CDR3 comprises 14 residues. The CDR3 reads CASSAAGSGNTIYF. CDR3 DNA: TGCGCCAGCAGCGCAGCAGGCAGTGGAAACACCATATATTTT.

This chain links TRBV2 with TRBJ1-6; 7 bases fit TRBD1. J lost 10 bases, V lost 6 bases, and 12 bases had no gene match. CDR1 and CDR2 from the germline V gene are SNHLY and FYNNEI. This CDR3 spans 15 amino acids. CDR3 sequence: CASSKRQGDSSPLHF. CDR3 DNA sequence: TGTGCCAGCAGCAAAAGACAGGGTGACTCATCACCCCTCCACTTT.

J is TRBJ2-1 and V is TRBV28, with TRBD1 identical over 10 bases. V dropped 5 bases and J dropped 5; count of bases not matched to a gene: 9. The CDR3 sequence is 16 residues long. Germline V lookup: CDR1 MDHEN, CDR2 SYDVKM. The CDR3 loop reads CASSETGGASDNEQFF. CDR3 nucleotides: TGTGCCAGCAGTGAGACAGGGGGCGCTTCCGACAATGAGCAGTTCTTC.

The chain carries TRBV6-5 and TRBJ1-1; 7 nucleotides line up with TRBD1. Trimming removed 2 bases from V and 7 bases from J; junction bases left unmatched: 4. The germline V gene has CDR1 MNHEY and CDR2 SVGAGI. This CDR3 contains 13 residues. CDR3 nucleotide sequence: TGTGCCAGCAGTTACCAGGGACAGAGTGAAGCTTTCTTT. Protein product: CASSYQGQSEAFF.

The chain employs TRBV6-2 or TRBV6-3 and TRBJ2-7; 7 nucleotides match TRBD2. This CDR3 is built from 15 residues. The V gene end was trimmed by 6 bases and the J gene end by 4 bases; junction bases not matched to a gene: 12. The germline V gene has CDR1 MNHEY and CDR2 SVGEGT. The CDR3: CASSLPGREHYEQYF. The DNA of the CDR3 is TGTGCCAGCAGCCTCCCGGGGAGGGAGCATTACGAGCAGTACTTC.

The chain has TRBV5-1 and TRBJ2-2; D is ambiguous. Trimming removed 7 bases from V and 0 bases from J, with 7 bases in between. Germline-derived CDR1 and CDR2 are SGHRS and YFSETQ. CDR3 length equals 13 residues. The CDR3 DNA reads as TGCGCCAGCCATCCAGCGAACACCGGGGAGCTGTTTTTT. It is translated as CASHPANTGELFF.

J is TRBJ2-3 and V is TRBV7-8; D unclear. There are 16 residues in the CDR3. Per the germline V gene, CDR1 is SGHVS and CDR2 is FQNEAQ. V lost 5 bases to trimming and J lost 1 base, with 16 bases between them. For the CDR3, the DNA is TGTGCCAGCAGCCTCACCATGGCCCCCCGCACAGATACGCAGTATTTT. As protein: CASSLTMAPRTDTQYF.

This chain links TRBV6-5 with TRBJ1-5; D is unclear. The V gene lost 6 bases and the J gene lost 3 bases, with 12 bases spanning the gap. CDR1 MNHEY and CDR2 SVGAGI come from the germline V gene. The CDR3 spans 14 residues. This chain's CDR3 is CASSRDTFNQPQHF. DNA of the CDR3: TGTGCCAGCAGCCGCGACACTTTCAATCAGCCCCAGCATTTT.

This rearrangement joins TRBV7-6 to TRBJ2-2; 11 nucleotides agree with TRBD1. Germline values: CDR1 SGHVS, CDR2 FNYEAQ. The CDR3 length is 16 residues. J gave up 6 bases and V 4 bases, and 7 bases lay outside the gene matches. The CDR3 DNA reads TGTGCCAGCAGCTCACCCAGGGACAGGGGGTCCGGGGAGCTGTTTTTT. Translating it yields CASSSPRDRGSGELFF. Full variable domain (rest looked up from reference TRBV7-6 and TRBJ2-2): GAGVSQSPRYKVTKRGQDVALRCDPISGHVSLYWYRQALGQGPEFLTYFNYEAQQDKSGLPNDRFSAERPEGSISTLTIQRTEQRDSAMYRCASSSPRDRGSGELFFGEGSRLTVL.

J is TRBJ1-3 and V is TRBV7-2; 7 bases align to TRBD1. Germline V gene sequence: CDR1 SGHTA, CDR2 FQGNSA. This CDR3 contains 15 residues. The junction had 6 bases not matched to a gene; V was cut back by 5 bases and J by 2 bases. The CDR3 DNA reads TGTGCCAGCAGCGCGAGTGGACAGGCTGGAAACACCATATATTTT. Translating gives CASSASGQAGNTIYF.

The CDR3 DNA reads as TGTGCCAGCAGCTCTGACAGGGGCCAAACGGGCTATGGCTACACCTTC. This translates into CASSSDRGQTGYGYTF. The gene calls are TRBV7-9 and TRBJ1-2, with 8 bases that match TRBD1. This CDR3 comprises 16 residues. CDR1 and CDR2 from the germline V gene are SEHNR and FQNEAQ (reference sequence). Unmatched junction bases numbered 11, after V lost 4 bases and J lost 4 bases.

This clone was observed a single time. V and J are TRBV19 and TRBJ1-1, with 8 bases that match TRBD1. Germline trimming cut 5 bases from V and 7 bases from J; bases unmatched to any gene: 6. This CDR3 region has 13 residues. Germline lookup yields CDR1 LNHDA and CDR2 SQIVND (reference sequence). The CDR3 region is CASSVSTGVEAFF. The CDR3 nucleotides are TGTGCCAGTAGTGTCTCGACAGGGGTTGAAGCTTTCTTT.

V gene TRBV19 combines with J gene TRBJ1-1; possible D gene TRBD1, 6 bases. In germline, CDR1 is LNHDA, CDR2 SQIVND (reference sequence). The CDR3 loop spans 12 amino acids. Trimming pared 10 bases from V and 8 bases from J, leaving 17 bases between. The CDR3 DNA reads as TGTGCCACCATGGGGGGGGCAGAAGAAGCTTTCTTT. Translation gives CATMGGAEEAFF.

The chain carries TRBV7-2 and TRBJ2-6, with unresolved D. Trimming stripped 3 bases from V and 1 base from J, with 4 bases between. Germline CDR1 SGHTA, CDR2 FQGNSA. This CDR3 contains 14 residues. The DNA for the CDR3 is TGTGCCAGCAGCTTTAGTTCTGGGGCCAACGTCCTGACTTTC. As protein: CASSFSSGANVLTF.

This clone showed up just once. The J gene is TRBJ1-2, the V gene TRBV27; TRBD1 aligns across 9 bases. The V segment lost 3 bases and the J segment 8 bases; nucleotides outside the gene matches: 7. This CDR3 region has 14 residues. Per the germline V gene, CDR1 is MNHEY and CDR2 is SMNVEV (reference sequence). The CDR3 sequence is CASSFKGQGEGYTF. Here the CDR3 DNA reads TGTGCCAGCAGTTTTAAGGGACAGGGTGAGGGCTACACCTTC.

The chain has TRBV5-1 and TRBJ2-3; D unclear. CDR1 and CDR2 from the germline V gene are SGHRS and YFSETQ. V was shortened by 1 base and J by 5 bases, with 11 bases between the two germline ends. The CDR3 is 14 residues long. The CDR3 spells CASSLSGGRDTQYF. For the CDR3, the DNA is TGCGCCAGCAGCTTGTCAGGTGGCCGAGATACGCAGTATTTT.

J is TRBJ1-1 and V is TRBV19, with 7 positions matching TRBD1. Trimming at V came to 7 bases and at J to 10 bases, leaving 6 bases not matched to a gene. Germline V lookup: CDR1 LNHDA, CDR2 SQIVND (reference sequence). The CDR3 spans 11 residues. In DNA, the CDR3 is TGTGCCAGTATCCGTAGGGGGCTAGCTTTCTTT. Amino acid sequence: CASIRRGLAFF. The entire variable domain, with the rest obtained from reference TRBV19 and TRBJ1-1, is as follows: DGGITQSPKYLFRKEGQNVTLSCEQNLNHDAMYWYRQDPGQGLRLIYYSQIVNDFQKGDIAEGYSVSREKKESFPLTVTSAQKNPTAFYLCASIRRGLAFFGQGTRLTVV.

The chain combines TRBV10-3 with TRBJ2-1; 9 nucleotides align to TRBD1. The CDR3 length is 17 residues. The germline V gene encodes CDR1 ENHRY and CDR2 SYGVKD. With V trimmed by 4 bases and J by 0 bases, 7 bases remained unmatched. The chain's CDR3 is CAISGAGQGSSYNEQFF. The DNA of the CDR3 is TGTGCCATCAGTGGGGCCGGACAGGGGAGCTCCTACAATGAGCAGTTCTTC.

This clone showed up just a few times. This rearrangement joins TRBV19 to TRBJ1-2; 12 bases line up with TRBD1. The V and J ends lost 7 bases and 2 bases, in that order; junction bases with no gene match: 11. The CDR3 extends over 17 amino acids. The V gene's germline CDR1 is LNHDA and CDR2 SQIVND (reference sequence). CDR3 sequence reads: CASTLDAGTGGNYGYTF. CDR3 nucleotides: TGTGCCAGTACCCTTGACGCCGGGACAGGGGGCAACTATGGCTACACCTTC.